This is a list of T cell receptor beta chains from one sample in a study of human T cells and chemical hapten exposure. TCRdb re-derived calls from the RACE reads in MiXCR, one entry per CDR3 protein. Of approximately 60,000 distinct CDR3 sequences in the sample, 9.3% were seen once. This material consisted of whole blood, taken in connection with sensitization to the hapten diphenylcyclopropenone (DPC). The receptor source for this set is a woman aged 40 to 49 with alopecia areata. Some clones in this sample may be carry-over from other donors' samples. CDR3s include the opening cysteine and the closing phenylalanine or tryptophan. The D gene is left open where the match is weak. Not all rows give a size; the values are once, few, many and, for expanded clones, a class.

V	J	D	size	CDR3	DNA
TRBV7-8	TRBJ2-2	TRBD2	few	CASSDTSGGYTGELFF	TGTGCCAGCAGCGATACTAGCGGGGGCTACACCGGGGAGCTGTTTTTT
TRBV2	TRBJ1-1	NA	many	CASRLRANTEAFF	TGTGCCAGCAGGCTGAGGGCTAACACTGAAGCTTTCTTT
TRBV14	TRBJ2-5	NA	NA	CASSQEQGSAHYF	TGTGCCAGCAGCCAAGAGCAGGGCAGTGCCCACTACTTC
TRBV30	TRBJ1-5	NA	NA	CAWSASRDYQPQHF	TGTGCCTGGAGTGCATCCAGGGATTATCAGCCCCAGCATTTT
TRBV29-1	TRBJ2-7	TRBD1	many	CSVTTGGYEQYF	TGCAGCGTTACGACAGGGGGATACGAGCAGTACTTC
TRBV5-1	TRBJ2-2	TRBD1	once	CASRQGASTGELFF	TGCGCCAGCAGACAGGGGGCCAGCACCGGGGAGCTGTTTTTT
TRBV7-2	TRBJ2-5	NA	few	CASSLGGTWTQYF	TGTGCCAGCAGCTTAGGGGGCACGTGGACCCAGTACTTC
TRBV4-2	TRBJ2-6	NA	many	CASSQDGDLLANVLTF	TGTGCCAGCAGCCAAGATGGGGACCTACTGGCCAACGTCCTGACTTTC
TRBV3-1	TRBJ2-5	TRBD2	few	CASSLRRLAGGQETQYF	TGTGCCAGCAGCCTCAGACGACTAGCGGGGGGGCAGGAGACCCAGTACTTC
TRBV4-3	TRBJ1-1	TRBD1	many	CASSQDMGQMNTEAFF	TGCGCCAGCAGCCAAGACATGGGACAGATGAACACTGAAGCTTTCTTT
TRBV19	TRBJ1-5	TRBD1	many	CASSGTGGNQPQHF	TGTGCCAGTAGTGGGACAGGGGGCAATCAGCCCCAGCATTTT
TRBV18	TRBJ2-7	NA	NA	CASSPQAVGQGYEQYF	TGTGCCAGCTCCCCCCAGGCGGTAGGGCAAGGCTACGAGCAGTACTTC
TRBV6-4	TRBJ2-3	NA	many	CASTPGAGSGTDTQYF	TGTGCCAGCACCCCTGGGGCAGGGTCGGGCACAGATACGCAGTATTTT
TRBV20-1	TRBJ1-5	NA	NA	CSASLPGLGNQPQHF	TGCAGTGCTAGCCTCCCCGGGTTAGGCAATCAGCCCCAGCATTTT
TRBV2	TRBJ2-7	NA	many	CASSVGISYEQYF	TGTGCCAGCTCAGTAGGCATCTCCTACGAGCAGTACTTC
TRBV2	TRBJ2-5	NA	many	CASSPRGETQYF	TGTGCCAGCAGCCCTAGGGGGGAGACCCAGTACTTC
TRBV30	TRBJ2-2	NA	few	CAWSVNLDTGELFF	TGTGCCTGGAGTGTAAACCTAGACACCGGGGAGCTGTTTTTT
TRBV19	TRBJ2-1	TRBD2	many	CASSMGGNYNEQFF	TGTGCCAGTAGTATGGGGGGGAACTACAATGAGCAGTTCTTC
TRBV3-1	TRBJ2-7	TRBD1	many	CATEPGQPPYEQYF	TGTGCCACCGAACCGGGACAGCCACCCTACGAGCAGTACTTC
TRBV2	TRBJ1-5	NA	few	CASSDRGGRGNQPQHF	TGTGCCAGCAGTGATCGTGGAGGCAGGGGCAATCAGCCCCAGCATTTT
TRBV9	TRBJ1-4	TRBD1	NA	CASSVGGGLGEKLFF	TGTGCCAGCAGCGTAGGAGGGGGCTTGGGTGAAAAACTGTTTTTT
TRBV6-6	TRBJ2-5	NA	NA	CASSYSGAQETQYF	TGTGCCAGCAGTTACTCCGGGGCGCAAGAGACCCAGTACTTC
TRBV7-9	TRBJ2-5	TRBD1	many	CASSTIPGQGQETQYF	TGTGCCAGCAGCACTATTCCGGGACAGGGGCAAGAGACCCAGTACTTC
TRBV12-3/TRBV12-4	TRBJ1-2	NA	NA	CASSYGDYGYTF	TGTGCCAGCAGCTATGGGGACTATGGCTACACCTTC
TRBV3-1	TRBJ1-2	TRBD1	many	CASSQDRDRGRVNYGYTF	TGTGCCAGCAGCCAAGATCGGGACAGGGGGAGGGTTAACTATGGCTACACCTTC
TRBV15	TRBJ2-7	NA	many	CATSRDKSQDILSEQYF	TGTGCCACCAGCAGAGATAAATCCCAGGACATATTGTCCGAGCAGTACTTC
TRBV3-1	TRBJ2-7	NA	NA	CASSQPDSFHEQYF	TGTGCCAGCAGCCAACCCGACAGTTTCCACGAGCAGTACTTC
TRBV2	TRBJ2-7	TRBD2	NA	CASSPTSGISYEQYF	TGTGCCAGCAGTCCTACTAGCGGGATTTCCTACGAGCAGTACTTC
TRBV29-1	TRBJ2-3	NA	many	CSVVNRTTDTQYF	TGCAGCGTTGTAAACAGGACCACAGATACGCAGTATTTT
TRBV28	TRBJ2-7	NA	NA	CASTWGYEQYF	TGTGCCAGCACTTGGGGCTACGAGCAGTACTTC
TRBV12-3/TRBV12-4	TRBJ2-3	NA	many	CASSLVTAMGTDTQYF	TGTGCCAGCAGCTTGGTGACGGCCATGGGCACAGATACGCAGTATTTT
TRBV4-1	TRBJ2-7	TRBD1	NA	CASSQEDRGHEQYF	TGCGCCAGCAGCCAGGAAGACAGGGGCCACGAGCAGTACTTC
TRBV5-1	TRBJ2-3	TRBD2	NA	CASSLDPAGGLTQYF	TGCGCCAGCAGCTTGGACCCAGCGGGGGGCCTTACGCAGTATTTT
TRBV29-1	TRBJ2-5	TRBD2	NA	CSVEPGTSGAETQYF	TGCAGCGTTGAACCTGGGACTAGCGGGGCTGAGACCCAGTACTTC
TRBV10-3	TRBJ1-1	NA	many	CAISGRGTSNTEAFF	TGTGCCATCAGTGGACGAGGCACATCGAACACTGAAGCTTTCTTT
TRBV5-1	TRBJ2-6	NA	many	CASSRETGRNGANVLTF	TGCGCCAGCAGCAGGGAGACAGGGAGGAATGGGGCCAACGTCCTGACTTTC
TRBV12-3/TRBV12-4	TRBJ1-5	NA	many	CASSFVFGDSNQPQHF	TGTGCCAGCAGTTTTGTATTTGGGGATAGCAATCAGCCCCAGCATTTT
TRBV6-6	TRBJ1-3	TRBD1	few	CASSWDSASGNTIYF	TGTGCCAGCAGTTGGGACAGTGCCTCTGGAAACACCATATATTTT
TRBV7-8	TRBJ2-1	NA	many	CASSPTPVPNEQFF	TGTGCCAGCAGCCCTACTCCGGTTCCCAATGAGCAGTTCTTC
TRBV7-8	TRBJ2-7	NA	NA	CASSLVYEQYF	TGTGCCAGCAGCTTAGTTTACGAGCAGTACTTC
TRBV6-4	TRBJ1-5	NA	many	CASSENGSNQPQHF	TGTGCCAGCAGTGAAAACGGCAGCAATCAGCCCCAGCATTTT
TRBV4-1	TRBJ1-1	NA	NA	CASSPESDYTEAFF	TGCGCCAGCAGCCCAGAATCCGATTACACTGAAGCTTTCTTT
TRBV7-2	TRBJ2-5	NA	NA	CASSLEMGLRTQYF	TGTGCCAGCAGCTTAGAAATGGGTCTGCGGACCCAGTACTTC
TRBV3-1	TRBJ1-5	NA	many	CASSQGVGDGQPQHF	TGTGCCAGCAGCCAAGGTGTTGGGGACGGCCAGCCCCAGCATTTT
TRBV5-3	TRBJ2-1	NA	NA	CARSLDTFLNEQFF	TGTGCCAGAAGCTTGGATACGTTCCTCAATGAGCAGTTCTTC
TRBV7-6	TRBJ2-2	NA	NA	CASSSSNTGELFF	TGTGCCAGCAGCTCGTCGAACACCGGGGAGCTGTTTTTT
TRBV5-4	TRBJ2-3	TRBD2	many	CASSLRGGSSTDTQYF	TGTGCCAGCAGCTTACGGGGGGGTTCTAGCACAGATACGCAGTATTTT
TRBV6-4	TRBJ2-3	NA	NA	CASSDSGGTDTQYF	TGTGCCAGCAGTGACTCAGGGGGCACAGATACGCAGTATTTT
TRBV7-9	TRBJ2-2	TRBD1	many	CATPPEGQAPTGELFF	TGTGCCACCCCCCCCGAGGGACAGGCGCCCACCGGGGAGCTGTTTTTT
TRBV6-4	TRBJ2-1	NA	many	CASSETPGAYNEQFF	TGTGCCAGCAGTGAAACCCCAGGGGCCTACAATGAGCAGTTCTTC
TRBV19	TRBJ1-5	NA	many	CASSNGGNQPQHF	TGTGCCAGTAGTAACGGGGGTAATCAGCCCCAGCATTTT
TRBV24-1	TRBJ1-2	NA	many	CATSGPGSAVLGYTF	TGTGCCACCAGTGGTCCCGGGAGCGCGGTATTGGGCTACACCTTC
TRBV18	TRBJ2-5	NA	many	CASSPPWREGEETQYF	TGTGCCAGCTCACCACCGTGGAGGGAAGGAGAAGAGACCCAGTACTTC